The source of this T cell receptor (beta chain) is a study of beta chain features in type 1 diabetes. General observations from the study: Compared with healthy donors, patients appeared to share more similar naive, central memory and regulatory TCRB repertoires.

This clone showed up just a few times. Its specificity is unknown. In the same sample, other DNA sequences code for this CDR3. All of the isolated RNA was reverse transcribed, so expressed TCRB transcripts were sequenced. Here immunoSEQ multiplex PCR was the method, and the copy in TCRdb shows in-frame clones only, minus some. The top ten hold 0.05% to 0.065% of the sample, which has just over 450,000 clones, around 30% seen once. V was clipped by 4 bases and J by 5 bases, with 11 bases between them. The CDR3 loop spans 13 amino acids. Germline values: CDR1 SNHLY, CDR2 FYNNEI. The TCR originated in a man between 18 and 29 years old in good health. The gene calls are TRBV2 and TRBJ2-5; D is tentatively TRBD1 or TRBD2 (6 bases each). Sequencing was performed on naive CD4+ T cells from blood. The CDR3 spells CASSAQGRETQYF. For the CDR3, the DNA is TGTGCCAGCAGTGCGCAGGGGAGGGAGACCCAGTACTTC.